This is a list of T cell receptor beta chains from one sample in a study of T cell repertoires in cytomegalovirus infection. MiXCR was run by TCRdb on the reads, yielding one entry per CDR3 protein. Of a few hundred thousand distinct CDR3 sequences listed, roughly 10% were seen once; the top ten hold about 15%. Sequencing was done on a sample of PBMCs. These receptors came from a human donor in good health (CMV status not recorded). Some clones in this sample may be carry-over from other donors' samples. Each CDR3 is given with its conserved first and last residue. Each record gives: CDR3 DNA, CDR3 protein, D gene, clone size, V gene, J gene. The D gene is left open where the match is weak. Clone size appears in some rows only: once, few, many, or a class for an expanded clone.

DNA: TGTGCCAGCAGTTTGGGCCCACAAAGTGAAAAACTGTTTTTT
CDR3: CASSLGPQSEKLFF
D: .
size: many
V: TRBV28
J: TRBJ1-4

DNA: TGTGCCAGCAGCCCCCAGGGGCGACCAGCCCAGTACTTC
CDR3: CASSPQGRPAQYF
D: .
size: many
V: TRBV7-2
J: TRBJ2-5

DNA: TGTGCCAGCAGCTTTGAGCAGGGGGTTGTCGCTTTCTTT
CDR3: CASSFEQGVVAFF
D: TRBD1
size: many
V: TRBV7-8
J: TRBJ1-1

DNA: TGTGCCAGCAGGGCCGGACAGACTGGAAACACCATATATTTT
CDR3: CASRAGQTGNTIYF
D: .
size: few
V: TRBV12-3/TRBV12-4
J: TRBJ1-3

DNA: TGCAGTGCCAAAACGGACAGGGGCCCTTCCCGGGTGAATGAAAAACTGTTTTTT
CDR3: CSAKTDRGPSRVNEKLFF
D: TRBD1
size: .
V: TRBV20-1
J: TRBJ1-4

DNA: TGTGCCAGCAGCTTCGTCACGGGGGGCCAAGAGACCCAGTACTTC
CDR3: CASSFVTGGQETQYF
D: TRBD2
size: many
V: TRBV11-2
J: TRBJ2-5

DNA: TGTGCCAGCAGTCCCTCAAACCTAGCGGGGGGGCTCGGAGATACGCAGTATTTT
CDR3: CASSPSNLAGGLGDTQYF
D: TRBD2
size: many
V: TRBV28
J: TRBJ2-3

DNA: TGTGCCAGCAGCCGTCTAGGACAGGGTCCCACTGGAAACACCATATATTTT
CDR3: CASSRLGQGPTGNTIYF
D: TRBD1
size: many
V: TRBV7-2
J: TRBJ1-3

DNA: TGTGCCAGCACAGAACTAGCCGGGGACGGGGAGCTGTTTTTT
CDR3: CASTELAGDGELFF
D: .
size: many
V: TRBV7-3
J: TRBJ2-2

DNA: TGTGCCAGCAGCTTAGGGGGCCCAAAAGCCGACGAGCAGTACTTC
CDR3: CASSLGGPKADEQYF
D: .
size: many
V: TRBV7-2
J: TRBJ2-7

DNA: TGTGCCAGCAGTTTAGAGGTCCCCGGCGCTGAAGCTTTCTTT
CDR3: CASSLEVPGAEAFF
D: .
size: few
V: TRBV12-3/TRBV12-4
J: TRBJ1-1

DNA: TGTGCCAGTAATGGAAAGCGTCCCTCCTACAATGAGCAGTTCTTC
CDR3: CASNGKRPSYNEQFF
D: .
size: few
V: TRBV19
J: TRBJ2-1

DNA: TGTGCCAGCAGCTTAGATCTAGGCAACACAGATACGCAGTATTTT
CDR3: CASSLDLGNTDTQYF
D: .
size: many
V: TRBV7-2
J: TRBJ2-3

DNA: TGTGCCAGCAGCCCGGGACAGGGGGCGGGCAATCAGCCCCAGCATTTT
CDR3: CASSPGQGAGNQPQHF
D: TRBD1
size: many
V: TRBV7-2
J: TRBJ1-5

DNA: TGTGCCAGCAGTTCCCGGGACAGGGCGGGACAGCCCCAGCATTTT
CDR3: CASSSRDRAGQPQHF
D: TRBD1
size: few
V: TRBV28
J: TRBJ1-5

DNA: TGTGCCAGCAGTTTAAGGGGCTCTGGGGCCAACGTCCTGACTTTC
CDR3: CASSLRGSGANVLTF
D: .
size: many
V: TRBV12-3/TRBV12-4
J: TRBJ2-6

DNA: TGTGCCAGCAGCCCCACGAAGGAGCAGTTCTTC
CDR3: CASSPTKEQFF
D: .
size: few
V: TRBV12-3/TRBV12-4
J: TRBJ2-1

DNA: TGTGCCAGCAACTGGGCTGTCCAAGAGACCCAGTACTTC
CDR3: CASNWAVQETQYF
D: .
size: .
V: TRBV2
J: TRBJ2-5

DNA: TGTGCCAGCAGCTTGTGGGGGACTCCCAGGGATGAGCAGTTCTTC
CDR3: CASSLWGTPRDEQFF
D: .
size: few
V: TRBV5-6
J: TRBJ2-1

DNA: TGTGCCAGCAGCTCGGGACAGGGGACTAGCAATCAGCCCCAGCATTTT
CDR3: CASSSGQGTSNQPQHF
D: TRBD1
size: many
V: TRBV7-6
J: TRBJ1-5

DNA: TGTGCCAGCAGCTTAATTACAGGCAATCAGCCCCAGCATTTT
CDR3: CASSLITGNQPQHF
D: .
size: many
V: TRBV7-2
J: TRBJ1-5

DNA: TGTGCCAGCAGCTTAGCGGACAGAGGAAATGAGCAGTTCTTC
CDR3: CASSLADRGNEQFF
D: .
size: .
V: TRBV7-9
J: TRBJ2-1

DNA: TGTGCCAGCAGCTTAAATTACCGCCAGAGCAATCAGCCCCAGCATTTT
CDR3: CASSLNYRQSNQPQHF
D: .
size: many
V: TRBV7-2
J: TRBJ1-5

DNA: TGCAGCGTTGGCCAGGGGGCTTACGAGCAGTACTTC
CDR3: CSVGQGAYEQYF
D: TRBD1
size: .
V: TRBV29-1
J: TRBJ2-7

DNA: TGTGCCAGCAGCTGGGGACAGGGTAACACTGAAGCTTTCTTT
CDR3: CASSWGQGNTEAFF
D: TRBD1
size: many
V: TRBV7-2
J: TRBJ1-1

DNA: TGTGCCAGCAGTTATGGCAGCGGTGCCACCGGGGAGCTGTTTTTT
CDR3: CASSYGSGATGELFF
D: .
size: few
V: TRBV6-8
J: TRBJ2-2

DNA: TGTGCCAGCAGCTTAGCGGGGACTGGTTCACCCCTCCACTTT
CDR3: CASSLAGTGSPLHF
D: .
size: many
V: TRBV7-2
J: TRBJ1-6

DNA: TGTGCCAGTAGTATCCGGGACAGGGACTTTACCTACAATGAGCAGTTCTTC
CDR3: CASSIRDRDFTYNEQFF
D: TRBD1
size: .
V: TRBV19
J: TRBJ2-1

DNA: TGTGCCAGCAGCCCCGATGGTCCCGGGGAGCTGTTTTTT
CDR3: CASSPDGPGELFF
D: .
size: many
V: TRBV7-2
J: TRBJ2-2

DNA: TGTGCCAGTACCGGGACATGGAGCCACGAGCAGTACTTC
CDR3: CASTGTWSHEQYF
D: .
size: many
V: TRBV27
J: TRBJ2-7

DNA: TGTGCCAGCAGCGAACACCGAGATAGCACAGATACGCAGTATTTT
CDR3: CASSEHRDSTDTQYF
D: .
size: .
V: TRBV4-2
J: TRBJ2-3

DNA: TGTGCCAGTACGTTAGACTACAATGAGCAGTTCTTC
CDR3: CASTLDYNEQFF
D: .
size: .
V: TRBV19
J: TRBJ2-1

DNA: TGTGCCAGCAGCTTGTCGGGACTCAGCAATGAGCAGTTCTTC
CDR3: CASSLSGLSNEQFF
D: .
size: many
V: TRBV11-3
J: TRBJ2-1

DNA: TGTGCCAGCAGCCCCACCGAGTCTGAAAAACTGTTTTTT
CDR3: CASSPTESEKLFF
D: .
size: many
V: TRBV7-9
J: TRBJ1-4

DNA: TGTGCCAGCATTTTGAGGCTAGCGGGGGTAGGAGAGCAGTTCTTC
CDR3: CASILRLAGVGEQFF
D: TRBD2
size: many
V: TRBV7-9
J: TRBJ2-1

DNA: TGTGCCAGCAGCTTAAGTCGGACAGTTACTAACTATGGCTACACCTTC
CDR3: CASSLSRTVTNYGYTF
D: .
size: many
V: TRBV7-2
J: TRBJ1-2

DNA: TGTGCCAGCAGTGGTCCTCAGGGTTATAGCAATCAGCCCCAGCATTTT
CDR3: CASSGPQGYSNQPQHF
D: .
size: many
V: TRBV6-1
J: TRBJ1-5

DNA: TGTGCCAGCAGCGATCCTACCGGGACAGGGGACGATGGCTACACCTTC
CDR3: CASSDPTGTGDDGYTF
D: TRBD1
size: many
V: TRBV7-3
J: TRBJ1-2

DNA: TGTGCCAGCAGCTTGGGGCCAGGGAGAGGAGCGGGCATTCAGTACTTC
CDR3: CASSLGPGRGAGIQYF
D: .
size: .
V: TRBV28
J: TRBJ2-4

DNA: TGTGCCAGCAGCGAAAGGCCAGATACGCAGTATTTT
CDR3: CASSERPDTQYF
D: .
size: .
V: TRBV5-6
J: TRBJ2-3

DNA: TGTGCCAGCAGCGCCCTATGGGGAGCGGTCTACGAGCAGTACTTC
CDR3: CASSALWGAVYEQYF
D: .
size: many
V: TRBV7-2
J: TRBJ2-7

DNA: TGTGCCTGGAATCTTCAGGGTTTGACCTATAATTCACCCCTCCACTTT
CDR3: CAWNLQGLTYNSPLHF
D: .
size: .
V: TRBV30
J: TRBJ1-6

DNA: TGTGCCAGCAGTATAGTAGGATACGAGCAGTACTTC
CDR3: CASSIVGYEQYF
D: .
size: many
V: TRBV28
J: TRBJ2-7

DNA: TGTGCCAGCAGCTCTCCTCCTCTCGAGCAGTACTTC
CDR3: CASSSPPLEQYF
D: .
size: many
V: TRBV7-2
J: TRBJ2-7

DNA: TGCGCCAGCAGCCAAGTCCTAAAGGGACAGAAGCTAGGCGGCGAGCAGTACTTC
CDR3: CASSQVLKGQKLGGEQYF
D: TRBD1
size: many
V: TRBV4-1
J: TRBJ2-7

DNA: TGTGCCAGTAGTATCACCGGGACTAGCGGGGGCCTTAGCTCCTACAATGAGCAGTTCTTC
CDR3: CASSITGTSGGLSSYNEQFF
D: TRBD2
size: many
V: TRBV19
J: TRBJ2-1

DNA: TGTGCCAGCAGCTTAGCTACTAGCGGGAATGAGCAGTTCTTC
CDR3: CASSLATSGNEQFF
D: TRBD2
size: many
V: TRBV7-8
J: TRBJ2-1